This TCR beta chain is drawn from a study of blood T cells in healthy people across ages. Turning to the study itself: Capture via template switching afforded approximately one barcoded beta molecule per two T cells.

It was with a sample-barcoded 5' primer and a J-beta primer mix that a second PCR of roughly 7 to 12 cycles was run. Using its own MiXCR run on the 5' RACE reads, TCRdb lists one record per CDR3 protein. The top ten hold approximately 4% of the sample, which has about 800,000 distinct CDR3 sequences, roughly 25% seen once. Investigators took roughly 10 milliliters of peripheral blood from every donor. The CDR3 covers 11 residues. Germline assignment: CDR1 SEHNR and CDR2 FQNEAQ (reference sequence). The germline V and J ends were trimmed by 11 bases and 8 bases, with 15 bases remaining between them. This sample was shared with a second study, whose subject was T cells of mothers and their children. From that report: For the second PCR, the M1S primer put in sample barcodes and 2-4 random nucleotides.

Sequencing was carried out using blood. This receptor was identified in a boy between 10 and 17 years old in good health. V is TRBV7-9 and J is TRBJ1-1, with D hard to call. The CDR3 sequence is CASRVSHEAFF. CDR3 nucleotides: TGTGCCTCACGGGTCAGTCACGAAGCTTTCTTT.